A single T cell receptor beta chain is shown here with its context. What it recognizes is unknown. The table came from immunoSEQ multiplex PCR; TCRdb's copy has only in-frame clones and leaves some out. In the table there are around 25,000 clones, about 89% of which are singletons. Germline V CDR1 and CDR2: SNHLY, FYNNEI. This CDR3 is 14 amino acids long. V shed 8 bases and J shed 5 bases, with 18 bases lying between them. The source of the sample is a study of T cells in localized non-small cell lung cancer. Broader study findings: Across samples, adjacent lung featured a median around 60 of the top 100 tumor clones. Peak T cell clonality was found in uninvolved adjacent lung, exceeding tumor.

This TCR was recovered from a man aged 40 to 70 with stage I squamous cell lung carcinoma. Sequencing was performed on peripheral blood, taken before any cancer treatment. V usage is TRBV2 and J usage is TRBJ2-5; D gene ambiguous. The CDR3 sequence: CASDPLGGTETQYF. The CDR3 DNA reads as TGTGCCAGCGACCCTTTGGGCGGCACGGAGACCCAGTACTTC.